This TCR beta chain derives from a study of Ad26.COV2.S vaccination and SARS-CoV-2 variants. Noted treatment: about 20 received Ad26.COV2.S at low or high dose, single or two shots; five or six received placebo; per-sample allocation not given. Sampling took place 63 days after the first vaccine or placebo injection. This CDR3 region has 16 residues. V lost 1 base and J lost 3, with 10 bases in between. CDR1 is SGHVS and CDR2 is FQNEAQ in the germline V gene. Regarding this clone: Its antigen is still unknown.

Findings and caveats of the study: It was reported that spike-specific CD8+ and CD4+ T cell responses were substantially broad after vaccination.

Only in-frame clones appear in the TCRdb table, and some are missing; sequencing was by immunoSEQ multiplex PCR. The table has roughly 320,000 clones, about 86% seen once. The sequenced sample was peripheral blood, obtained in a trial of Ad26.COV2.S vaccine versus placebo. The chain couples TRBV7-8 to TRBJ2-6; perhaps D is TRBD1 or TRBD2 (5 bases each). This clonotype was sampled from a person aged 18-60 years who received the Ad26.COV2.S COVID-19 vaccine or a placebo. In DNA form, the CDR3 reads TGTGCCAGCAGCTTAGGGGGGTTCTATGGGGCCAACGTCCTGACTTTC. Its protein product is CASSLGGFYGANVLTF. Full variable domain (missing parts from reference TRBV7-8 and TRBJ2-6): GAGVSQSPRYKVAKRGQDVALRCDPISGHVSLFWYQQALGQGPEFLTYFQNEAQLDKSGLPSDRFFAERPEGSVSTLKIQRTQQEDSAVYLCASSLGGFYGANVLTFGAGSRLTVL.